One sample yielded the 14 T cell receptor beta chains listed below, sequenced in a study of T cell responses to AZD1222 COVID-19 vaccine. Data came from immunoSEQ multiplex PCR; TCRdb stores just in-frame clones and leaves some out. The table records about 140,000 clones, approximately 90% of them present only once. Sequencing was performed on peripheral blood, taken 28 days after the second AZD1222 dose. These TCRs come from an adult who received the AZD1222 COVID-19 vaccine.

The V and J genes are TRBV5-1 and TRBJ2-7; D might be TRBD1 (5 bases). V was clipped by 0 bases and J by 6 bases, with 16 bases between them. Germline assignment: CDR1 SGHRS and CDR2 YFSETQ. CDR3 size: 15 residues. The CDR3 spells CASSLGAREDFEQYF. The DNA of the CDR3 is TGCGCCAGCAGCTTGGGGGCCAGGGAAGACTTCGAGCAGTACTTC. The variable domain in full, completed from reference TRBV5-1 and TRBJ2-7, reads KAGVTQTPRYLIKTRGQQVTLSCSPISGHRSVSWYQQTPGQGLQFLFEYFSETQRNKGNFPGRFSGRQFSNSRSEMNVSTLELGDSALYLCASSLGAREDFEQYFGPGTRLTVT.

The chain is built from TRBV24-1 and TRBJ1-2; unclear D gene. Trimming stripped 7 bases from V and 4 bases from J, with 9 bases between. This CDR3 contains 12 residues. CDR1 is KGHDR and CDR2 is SFDVKD in the germline V gene. CDR3: CATSSYSYGYTF. CDR3 DNA sequence: TGTGCCACCAGCAGTTATAGCTATGGCTACACCTTC.

The table lists this clone with a count of one. The rearrangement uses TRBV5-1 and TRBJ1-2; TRBD1 agrees at 12 bases. CDR1 SGHRS and CDR2 YFSETQ come from the germline V gene. V was pared by 5 bases and J by 8 bases, with 7 bases of the junction left unmatched. The length of the CDR3 is 14 residues. CDR3 loop: CASRPGQGAEGYTF. The CDR3 bases are TGCGCCAGCAGGCCGGGACAGGGGGCCGAAGGCTACACCTTC.

The rearrangement links TRBV5-1 to TRBJ1-2; D may be TRBD1 (5 bases). Germline assignment: CDR1 SGHRS and CDR2 YFSETQ. CDR3 size: 17 residues. V was shortened by 1 base and J by 3 bases, with 19 bases between the two germline ends. The CDR3 spells CASSLNSRWGADYGYTF. DNA of the CDR3: TGCGCCAGCAGCTTGAATAGCCGATGGGGCGCTGACTATGGCTACACCTTC.

The rearrangement links TRBV30 to TRBJ2-3, with 8 bases lining up with TRBD2. Germline values: CDR1 GTSNPN, CDR2 SVGIG (reference sequence). With 5 bases clipped from V and 2 bases from J, the junction kept 6 bases outside the gene matches. This CDR3 is 14 amino acids long. This chain's CDR3 is CAWETSGNTDTQYF. CDR3 bases: TGTGCCTGGGAAACTAGCGGAAACACAGATACGCAGTATTTT.

This clone was seen just once. V usage is TRBV5-1 and J usage is TRBJ1-1, with D hard to call. Germline V gene data show CDR1 as SGHRS and CDR2 as YFSETQ. This CDR3 contains 12 residues. The germline V and J ends were trimmed by 2 bases and 8 bases, with 10 bases remaining between them. The DNA of the CDR3 is TGCGCCAGCAGCTTTCCGAGTCTCGAAGCTTTCTTT. This encodes CASSFPSLEAFF.

This clone was detected only once. In nucleotides, the CDR3 is TGTGCCAGCAGTGCCCTGACAGACCACGTGGTCCGGACAGATACGCAGTATTTT. This sequence encodes CASSALTDHVVRTDTQYF. This chain links TRBV2 with TRBJ2-3; D possibly corresponds to TRBD1 (5 bases). Germline CDR1 reads SNHLY; CDR2 reads FYNNEI. The CDR3 loop spans 18 amino acids. Trimming stripped 4 bases from V and 3 bases from J, with 23 bases between.

The chain links TRBV7-2 to TRBJ2-3, with 8 bases matching TRBD2. V was clipped by 4 bases and J by 4 bases; unmatched bases: 10. The germline V gene encodes CDR1 SGHTA and CDR2 FQGNSA. The CDR3 is 16 amino acids. The CDR3 loop is CASSYQPGGGSDTQYF. The CDR3 nucleotides are TGTGCCAGCAGCTACCAGCCGGGGGGGGGCTCAGATACGCAGTATTTT.

The rearrangement links TRBV11-2 to TRBJ1-4, with D maybe TRBD1 (5 bases). This CDR3 has 16 amino acids. The V gene's germline CDR1 is SGHAT and CDR2 FQNNGV. The V gene lost 5 bases and the J gene lost 13 bases, with 26 bases spanning the gap. The CDR3 DNA reads as TGTGCCAGCAGCCCTCACCTGGGCAGGGCACTGAGTGGACTGTTTTTT. It translates to CASSPHLGRALSGLFF.

The table lists this clone with a few counts. V usage is TRBV6-1 and J usage is TRBJ2-7, with TRBD1 matching over 11 bases. V dropped 0 bases and J dropped 4; count of bases not matched to a gene: 5. This CDR3 has 16 amino acids. In germline, CDR1 is MNHNS, CDR2 SASEGT. CDR3 bases: TGTGCCAGCAGTGAAGCGCCGGGACAGGGGGAATACGAGCAGTACTTC. Amino acids: CASSEAPGQGEYEQYF.

The chain links TRBV5-4 to TRBJ1-2; 8 nucleotides agree with TRBD1. Trimming took 1 base from V and 6 from J; bases not matched to a gene: 5. The length of the CDR3 is 14 residues. Per germline, CDR1 SGHNT and CDR2 YYREEE (reference sequence). Here the CDR3 DNA reads TGTGCCAGCAGCTTGCCACAGGGGGGCCATGGCTACACCTTC. It codes for CASSLPQGGHGYTF.

The chain links TRBV14 to TRBJ1-1; D gene unclear. V dropped 6 bases and J dropped 8 bases, with 10 bases sitting between them. Looked up from germline, CDR1 is SGHDN and CDR2 is FVKESK. The CDR3 covers 11 residues. Here the CDR3 reads CASSRRLEAFF. In DNA, the CDR3 is TGTGCCAGCAGTCGACGTCTGGAAGCTTTCTTT.

The chain combines TRBV6-4 with TRBJ1-2; D is undetermined. The V end was cut by 5 bases, the J end by 3 bases, with 7 bases between. The CDR3 totals 12 residues. The V gene's germline CDR1 is MRHNA and CDR2 SNTAGT. In nucleotides, the CDR3 is TGTGCCAGCAGTTCCGCGGACTATGGCTACACCTTC. This sequence encodes CASSSADYGYTF.

The chain combines TRBV18 with TRBJ1-3; 7 positions agree with TRBD1. The V and J ends lost 3 bases and 0 bases, in that order; junction bases with no gene match: 2. CDR1 is KGHSH and CDR2 is LQKENI in the germline V gene. CDR3 length: 15 residues. The CDR3 DNA follows: TGTGCCAGCTCACCTCAGGGGGACTCTGGAAACACCATATATTTT. It translates to CASSPQGDSGNTIYF. Supplemented by reference TRBV18 and TRBJ1-3, the full variable domain reads NAGVMQNPRHLVRRRGQEARLRCSPMKGHSHVYWYRQLPEEGLKFMVYLQKENIIDESGMPKERFSAEFPKEGPSILRIQQVVRGDSAAYFCASSPQGDSGNTIYFGEGSWLTVV.